The 2 T cell receptor beta chains presented below share a single source sample, sequenced in a study of human thymus T cells. Data came from immunoSEQ multiplex PCR; TCRdb stores just in-frame clones and leaves some out. The sample consists of 120,000 or so clones, around 94% of them appearing once. Thymus was obtained from resections taken during corrective heart surgery. The sequencing input was thymus tissue. The source of these receptors is a boy less than two years old with a congenital heart defect but otherwise immunologically healthy.

The V call is TRBV28, the J call TRBJ1-2; TRBD1 agrees at 9 bases. The CDR3 has 15 residues. Germline assignment: CDR1 MDHEN and CDR2 SYDVKM. J was trimmed by 3 bases and V by 2 bases; bases with no gene match: 4. CDR3 sequence: CASSLRGQGYYGYTF. Here the CDR3 DNA reads TGTGCCAGCAGTTTAAGGGGACAGGGCTACTATGGCTACACCTTC.

This chain joins TRBV27 and TRBJ2-1; possibly TRBD1 or TRBD2 for D (5 bases each). V gave up 2 bases and J gave up 5 bases, with 13 bases separating them. The length of the CDR3 is 15 residues. Looked up from germline, CDR1 is MNHEY and CDR2 is SMNVEV (reference sequence). The CDR3 sequence is CASSLLRGRDNEQFF. CDR3 coding DNA: TGTGCCAGCAGTTTACTAAGGGGACGGGACAATGAGCAGTTCTTC.